The 29 T cell receptor beta chains listed next were all sequenced from one sample in a study of blood T cell repertoires in COVID-19. Data came from immunoSEQ multiplex PCR; TCRdb stores just in-frame clones and leaves some out. Among under 500,000 clones, roughly 89% were seen once, and the ten largest hold approximately 4.5%. The sample comprised peripheral blood. The receptor source for this set is a woman in her twenties or thirties with acute or convalescent COVID-19.

The V and J genes are TRBV5-4 and TRBJ2-5; TRBD2 matches 9 bases. Germline V gene lookup returns CDR1 SGHNT and CDR2 YYREEE (reference sequence). With 2 bases clipped from V and 2 bases from J, the junction kept 4 bases outside the gene matches. The CDR3 covers 15 residues. The chain's CDR3 is CASSLQRGAQETQYF. DNA for the CDR3: TGTGCCAGCAGCTTACAGCGGGGGGCACAAGAGACCCAGTACTTC.

This sequence joins TRBV4-2 and TRBJ1-5, with a tentative D call TRBD1 (6 bases). V was clipped by 3 bases and J by 3 bases, with 12 bases between them. Germline V CDR1 and CDR2: LGHNA, YNFKEQ. This CDR3 is built from 15 residues. In nucleotides, the CDR3 is TGTGCCAGCAGCCAGTCACAGGGAAACAATCAGCCCCAGCATTTT. Its protein product is CASSQSQGNNQPQHF.

In its sample, this clone was seen a few times. A junction end diverges from the germline sequence, so it may reflect a read error. The gene calls are TRBV13 and TRBJ2-7, with TRBD2 matching 7 bases. The germline CDR1 and CDR2 sequences are PRHDT and FYEKMQ (reference sequence). The CDR3 totals 15 residues. For the CDR3, the DNA is TGTGCCAGCAGCCTAGGGCGGGGGTACTCCTACGAGCAGTACTTC. This encodes CASSLGRGYSYEQYF.

V usage is TRBV7-2 and J usage is TRBJ2-7; D is perhaps TRBD1 (5 bases). Per the germline V gene, CDR1 is SGHTA and CDR2 is FQGNSA. With 3 bases removed from V and 7 bases from J, the gap between germline ends came to 10 bases. The CDR3 runs to 12 residues. The CDR3 bases are TGTGCCAGCAGCTTCAGGGCTAGTGAGCAGTACTTC. Translating it yields CASSFRASEQYF.

This chain uses TRBV5-4 with TRBJ2-1, with 10 positions matching TRBD2. The CDR3 is 16 amino acids. The junction had 9 bases not matched to a gene; V was cut back by 4 bases and J by 5 bases. The germline V gene encodes CDR1 SGHNT and CDR2 YYREEE (reference sequence). The CDR3 loop is CASSRLPLAGDNEQFF. The CDR3 DNA reads as TGTGCCAGCAGCCGCTTGCCCCTAGCGGGGGACAATGAGCAGTTCTTC.

The chain combines TRBV30 with TRBJ1-5; maybe TRBD1 (5 bases). The CDR3 runs to 15 residues. The V gene's germline CDR1 is GTSNPN and CDR2 SVGIG (reference sequence). V was clipped by 0 bases and J by 5 bases, with 14 bases between them. The CDR3 sequence: CAWSVLLGGDQPQHF. Written as DNA, the CDR3 is TGTGCCTGGAGTGTACTTTTGGGGGGAGATCAGCCCCAGCATTTT.

The CDR3 region is CASEIIYRGRRDDKNIQYF. CDR3 in DNA: TGTGCCAGCGAGATCATTTACAGGGGGCGCCGCGATGACAAAAACATTCAGTACTTC. The chain links TRBV28 to TRBJ2-4; 9 nucleotides agree with TRBD1. The V segment lost 8 bases and the J segment 3 bases; nucleotides outside the gene matches: 20. The CDR3 is made up of 19 amino acids. Germline assignment: CDR1 MDHEN and CDR2 SYDVKM.

This rearrangement joins TRBV2 to TRBJ2-7; 9 positions match TRBD1. The CDR3 has 15 amino acids. CDR1 SNHLY and CDR2 FYNNEI come from the germline V gene. Trimming removed 8 bases from V and 5 bases from J; junction bases left unmatched: 13. CDR3 protein: CASQRRRQGVNEQYF. CDR3 DNA sequence: TGTGCCAGCCAAAGGCGGAGACAGGGGGTAAACGAGCAGTACTTC.

The chain combines TRBV7-9 with TRBJ1-4; D is perhaps TRBD1 (5 bases). This CDR3 comprises 15 residues. The ends were cut back, 1 base at V and 2 bases at J, with 8 bases in the middle. Looked up from germline, CDR1 is SEHNR and CDR2 is FQNEAQ (reference sequence). CDR3 sequence reads: CASSLGGRTNEKLFF. Here the CDR3 DNA reads TGTGCCAGCAGCTTAGGGGGCCGGACTAATGAAAAACTGTTTTTT.

The chain has TRBV7-9 and TRBJ2-3; 11 bases are a match to TRBD2. With V trimmed by 11 bases and J by 2 bases, 9 bases remained unmatched. CDR1 SEHNR and CDR2 FQNEAQ come from the germline V gene (reference sequence). CDR3 size: 15 residues. Here the CDR3 reads CAVAGTSGLTDTQYF. In DNA form, the CDR3 reads TGTGCCGTGGCCGGGACTAGCGGACTCACAGATACGCAGTATTTT. The full variable domain, with the rest looked up from reference TRBV7-9 and TRBJ2-3, is DTGVSQNPRHKITKRGQNVTFRCDPISEHNRLYWYRQTLGQGPEFLTYFQNEAQLEKSRLLSDRFSAERPKGSFSTLEIQRTEQGDSAMYLCAVAGTSGLTDTQYFGPGTRLTVL.

The rearrangement links TRBV5-1 to TRBJ2-7; 9 bases are a match to TRBD2. Germline V gene data show CDR1 as SGHRS and CDR2 as YFSETQ. The CDR3 sequence is 14 residues long. V was pared by 3 bases and J by 6 bases, with 7 bases of the junction left unmatched. CDR3 loop: CASSYAGGPIEQYF. CDR3 bases: TGCGCCAGCAGCTACGCGGGGGGGCCTATCGAGCAGTACTTC.

This rearrangement joins TRBV28 to TRBJ2-6; TRBD1 is a possible D gene (5 bases). Germline CDR1 is MDHEN and CDR2 is SYDVKM. V dropped 8 bases and J dropped 4 bases, with 12 bases sitting between them. The CDR3 runs to 14 residues. The CDR3 sequence: CASGVGVGANVLTF. The DNA of the CDR3 is TGTGCCAGCGGCGTAGGGGTCGGGGCCAACGTCCTGACTTTC.

This clone was observed a few times. J is TRBJ1-6 and V is TRBV27; D gene ambiguous. CDR1 and CDR2 from the germline V gene are MNHEY and SMNVEV (reference sequence). The CDR3 totals 13 residues. Deletions cut 5 bases from V and 3 bases from J, with 5 bases between. For the CDR3, the DNA is TGTGCCAGCAGTCGGGGCTATAATTCACCCCTCCACTTT. This codes for CASSRGYNSPLHF.

The gene calls are TRBV28 and TRBJ2-1, with 15 bases aligning to TRBD2. With V trimmed by 6 bases and J by 0 bases, 6 bases remained unmatched. Germline V gene data show CDR1 as MDHEN and CDR2 as SYDVKM. The CDR3 covers 18 residues. The CDR3 loop reads CASRRPGLAGGSYNEQFF. CDR3 nucleotides: TGTGCCAGCAGGCGCCCGGGACTAGCGGGGGGCTCCTACAATGAGCAGTTCTTC.

This clone showed up just once. The chain carries TRBV18 and TRBJ1-1; TRBD1 matches at 8 bases. The CDR3 runs to 14 residues. The junction had 7 bases not matched to a gene; V was cut back by 3 bases and J by 7 bases. Germline assignment: CDR1 KGHSH and CDR2 LQKENI. CDR3 in amino acids: CASSPLDRANEAFF. DNA of the CDR3: TGTGCCAGCTCACCTTTGGACAGGGCTAATGAAGCTTTCTTT.

The chain couples TRBV23-1 to TRBJ1-1; 7 bases fit TRBD1. Being an ORF, TRBV23-1 has a function that is uncertain. V trimming: 6 bases; J trimming: 2 bases; junction bases outside the gene matches: 15. This CDR3 has 17 amino acids. CDR3 sequence: CASSPPGARGPNTEAFF. The CDR3 DNA follows: TGCGCCAGCAGCCCGCCCGGGGCAAGGGGGCCAAACACTGAAGCTTTCTTT.

The chain links TRBV2 to TRBJ2-5; the D is unclear. The CDR3 length is 13 residues. Per the germline V gene, CDR1 is SNHLY and CDR2 is FYNNEI. Trimming took off 4 bases at V and 1 base at J, with 7 bases between the two ends. CDR3 sequence: CASSVGIQETQYF. The DNA for the CDR3 is TGTGCCAGCAGTGTCGGTATCCAAGAGACCCAGTACTTC.

In this sample, this clone turned up once. The V and J genes are TRBV6-5 and TRBJ2-3, with a possible D match to TRBD2 (5 bases). The CDR3 loop spans 13 amino acids. The V end was cut by 2 bases, the J end by 4 bases, with 7 bases between. The germline gives CDR1 MNHEY, CDR2 SVGAGI. The CDR3 sequence: CASSYGRADTQYF. The CDR3 bases are TGTGCCAGCAGTTACGGGCGGGCAGATACGCAGTATTTT.

The CDR3 protein is CAWRDTRRWTSPETQYF. The DNA of the CDR3 is TGTGCCTGGAGGGATACCCGTCGCTGGACTAGTCCAGAGACCCAGTACTTC. The chain joins TRBV30 to TRBJ2-5; 7 positions match TRBD2. The junction had 17 bases not matched to a gene; V was cut back by 3 bases and J by 4 bases. The germline V gene encodes CDR1 GTSNPN and CDR2 SVGIG (reference sequence). The CDR3 loop spans 17 amino acids.

As for this clone: Germline and junction disagree at one end, which may indicate a read error. This chain links TRBV6-2 or TRBV6-3 with TRBJ1-5, with 8 bases lining up with TRBD1. The CDR3 loop spans 14 amino acids. Germline CDR1 MNHEY, CDR2 SVGEGT. The CDR3 spells CASSKALGQGSKSF. In DNA, the CDR3 is TGTGCCAGCAGCAAAGCGCTAGGACAGGGATCGAAATCCTTT.

The chain recombines TRBV28 with TRBJ2-6, with 8 nucleotides matching TRBD1. This CDR3 region has 14 residues. Trimming removed 6 bases from V and 2 bases from J; junction bases left unmatched: 0. Germline V gene sequence: CDR1 MDHEN, CDR2 SYDVKM. The CDR3 is CASRTGAGANVLTF. The CDR3 DNA follows: TGTGCCAGCAGGACAGGGGCTGGGGCCAACGTCCTGACTTTC.

This clone came up once. The rearrangement links TRBV25-1 to TRBJ1-2; D is unresolved. Trimming took off 1 base at V and 8 bases at J, with 5 bases between the two ends. The CDR3 loop spans 11 amino acids. Germline loops: CDR1 MGHDK, CDR2 SYGVNS. The CDR3: CASSEFGGYTF. The DNA for the CDR3 is TGTGCCAGCAGTGAATTCGGGGGCTACACCTTC.

The chain recombines TRBV19 with TRBJ2-7; TRBD1 is a possible D gene (7 bases). The CDR3 extends over 13 amino acids. The V gene lost 6 bases and the J gene lost 3 bases, with 12 bases spanning the gap. Germline CDR1 reads LNHDA; CDR2 reads SQIVND (reference sequence). The CDR3 region is CASSAGTDYEQYF. Written as DNA, the CDR3 is TGTGCCAGTAGCGCGGGGACAGACTACGAGCAGTACTTC.

The rearrangement links TRBV3-1 (or the pseudogene TRBV3-2) to TRBJ1-6; no clear D gene. The CDR3 contains 17 residues. The germline V and J ends were trimmed by 2 bases and 7 bases, with 18 bases remaining between them. Germline V gene lookup returns CDR1 LGHDT and CDR2 YNNKEL (reference sequence). This chain's CDR3 is CASSQRVGSLANSPLHF. The DNA for the CDR3 is TGTGCCAGCAGCCAAAGGGTAGGGAGCCTCGCGAATTCACCCCTCCACTTT.

J is TRBJ2-1 and V is TRBV6-5; 8 nucleotides line up with TRBD2. The CDR3 is made up of 15 amino acids. Germline lookup yields CDR1 MNHEY and CDR2 SVGAGI. The J segment lost 9 bases and the V segment lost 1 base, leaving 8 bases of the junction unmatched. The CDR3 DNA follows: TGTGCCAGCAGTTACTATGGCGGGGGGAGGGGTGAGCAGTTCTTC. It yields the protein CASSYYGGGRGEQFF.

CDR3 coding DNA: TGTGCCACCCTTACTAGGCCCTACGAGCAGTACTTC. Its protein product is CATLTRPYEQYF. The genes are TRBV28 and TRBJ2-7; possible D gene TRBD2, 5 bases. Trimming pared 10 bases from V and 2 bases from J, leaving 12 bases between. The CDR3 is 12 residues long. Germline values: CDR1 MDHEN, CDR2 SYDVKM.

The V and J genes are TRBV18 and TRBJ1-6, with unresolved D. Germline V gene lookup returns CDR1 KGHSH and CDR2 LQKENI. The CDR3 sequence is 14 residues long. The V end lost 3 bases, the J end lost 5 bases, and 8 bases lay between the germline ends. CDR3 nucleotides: TGTGCCAGCTCACCGACCAGCGATAATTCACCCCTCCACTTT. Translating gives CASSPTSDNSPLHF.

V usage is TRBV28 and J usage is TRBJ2-2; TRBD1 matches at 7 bases. CDR1 is MDHEN, CDR2 SYDVKM, per germline. V lost 7 bases to trimming and J lost 4 bases; unmatched junction nucleotides: 12. This CDR3 region has 16 residues. CDR3 DNA: TGTGCCAGCACCACAGGGGCGACGGTCTTCACCGGGGAGCTGTTTTTT. Translation gives CASTTGATVFTGELFF.

The V gene is TRBV28, the J gene TRBJ1-1, with 8 bases that match TRBD1. Germline values: CDR1 MDHEN, CDR2 SYDVKM. The ends lost 10 bases at V and 6 bases at J; junction bases unmatched: 16. The CDR3 covers 15 residues. CDR3 DNA: TGTGCCACCGGAAAACAGGGGGTCAAGGGGTCTGAAGCTTTCTTT. Translation: CATGKQGVKGSEAFF.